The rows below give T cell receptor beta chains drawn from one sample of a study of T cell repertoires in cytomegalovirus infection. In TCRdb, the reads were re-called with MiXCR into one record per CDR3 protein. This table holds approximately 500,000 distinct CDR3 sequences, approximately 15% found once. The sample was CD8+ T cells from PBMCs. Receptor source: a human donor in good health (CMV status not recorded). Some clones in this sample may be carry-over from other donors' samples. Each CDR3 is given with its conserved first and last residue. A D gene is named only where the DNA matches it firmly. A clone size is listed for some rows: how often the clone was seen (once, few, many), or a class if it is expanded.

cdr3_aa cdr3_nt d_call j_call v_call clone_size
CAPQEPNTGELFF TGTGCCCCTCAGGAGCCGAACACCGGGGAGCTGTTTTTT NA TRBJ2-2 TRBV6-1 few
CASSFNQDGADTQYF TGTGCCAGCAGTTTCAACCAGGACGGGGCAGATACGCAGTATTTT NA TRBJ2-3 TRBV27 few
CASSHRLHLWADTQYF TGTGCCAGCAGCCACAGATTACACCTATGGGCAGATACGCAGTATTTT NA TRBJ2-3 TRBV14 many
CSAKHGQGGYEQYF TGCAGTGCTAAACACGGACAGGGGGGCTACGAGCAGTACTTC TRBD1 TRBJ2-7 TRBV20-1 NA
CASSSEGPGPQETQYF TGTGCCAGCAGTTCCGAGGGTCCTGGTCCACAAGAGACCCAGTACTTC NA TRBJ2-5 TRBV6-2/TRBV6-3 many
CASSLARAPSTDTQYF TGTGCCAGCAGCTTAGCGAGGGCGCCTAGCACAGATACGCAGTATTTT NA TRBJ2-3 TRBV7-9 NA
CSATGGGSNQPQHF TGCAGCGCCACAGGGGGTGGTAGCAATCAGCCCCAGCATTTT TRBD1 TRBJ1-5 TRBV29-1 NA
CASSLAQGFSNEQFF TGCGCCAGCAGCTTGGCCCAGGGGTTCAGCAATGAGCAGTTCTTC NA TRBJ2-1 TRBV5-1 NA
CASSLALTVEQYF TGTGCCAGCAGCTTAGCACTGACTGTCGAGCAGTACTTC NA TRBJ2-7 TRBV7-9 many
CASSLRGDLSYEQYF TGTGCCAGCAGCTTAAGGGGGGACCTCTCCTACGAGCAGTACTTC NA TRBJ2-7 TRBV7-9 NA
CASSSRGRGTGNTIYF TGTGCCAGCAGCTCAAGGGGCCGAGGGACTGGAAACACCATATATTTT NA TRBJ1-3 TRBV13 NA
CASSFLQGAANTGELFF TGTGCCAGCAGCTTCCTACAGGGGGCAGCGAACACCGGGGAGCTGTTTTTT TRBD1 TRBJ2-2 TRBV7-9 few
CASSDQFRRNQETQYF TGCGCCAGCAGCGATCAATTTAGGAGAAACCAAGAGACCCAGTACTTC NA TRBJ2-5 TRBV5-1 few
CASREVAGGRLNEQFF TGTGCCAGCAGGGAGGTTGCGGGAGGGCGGTTGAATGAGCAGTTCTTC TRBD2 TRBJ2-1 TRBV7-9 many
CASSPRRRGYGYTF TGTGCCAGCAGTCCCCGAAGGAGGGGCTATGGCTACACCTTC NA TRBJ1-2 TRBV5-6 few
CASSGDASLNYGYTF TGTGCCAGCAGCGGGGACGCATCCCTTAACTATGGCTACACCTTC NA TRBJ1-2 TRBV7-9 NA
CASSPLSVRNQPQHF TGTGCCAGCAGTCCGCTTTCGGTGCGCAATCAGCCCCAGCATTTT NA TRBJ1-5 TRBV27 few
CASSQSPRETQYF TGCGCCAGCAGTCAATCACCACGAGAGACCCAGTACTTC NA TRBJ2-5 TRBV23-1 many
CASSLPPTQGIGTQYF TGTGCCAGCAGTTTACCCCCGACACAGGGTATCGGGACCCAGTACTTC NA TRBJ2-5 TRBV28 few
CASSLFQGNYGYTF TGTGCCAGCAGCTTATTCCAGGGAAACTATGGCTACACCTTC NA TRBJ1-2 TRBV6-1 NA
CASSPRIRYEQYF TGTGCCAGCAGCCCACGTATTCGGTACGAGCAGTACTTC NA TRBJ2-7 TRBV28 NA
CASRESGTGGNNEQFF TGTGCCAGCCGAGAATCCGGGACAGGGGGGAACAATGAGCAGTTCTTC TRBD1 TRBJ2-1 TRBV28 many
CATSSLASGGSYEQYF TGTGCCACCAGCAGCTTAGCTAGCGGGGGATCCTACGAGCAGTACTTC TRBD2 TRBJ2-7 TRBV15 few
CASTDWVLGQGSYGYTF TGTGCCAGCACCGACTGGGTCCTGGGACAGGGTAGCTATGGCTACACCTTC TRBD1 TRBJ1-2 TRBV6-1 few
CSVHLTAYEQYF TGCAGCGTTCACCTCACTGCCTACGAGCAGTACTTC NA TRBJ2-7 TRBV29-1 NA
CASRPGGPHPYNEQFF TGTGCCAGCAGGCCGGGGGGGCCTCACCCCTACAATGAGCAGTTCTTC TRBD2 TRBJ2-1 TRBV12-3/TRBV12-4 NA
CASSTDPPPTGSYGYTF TGTGCCAGCAGCACAGACCCCCCGCCGACAGGAAGCTATGGCTACACCTTC NA TRBJ1-2 TRBV7-3 many
CASSQTSSGGNEQFF TGTGCCAGCAGCCAAACGTCTAGCGGCGGCAATGAGCAGTTCTTC TRBD2 TRBJ2-1 TRBV4-2 few
CASSYFAGNEQFF TGTGCCAGCAGTTATTTTGCGGGAAATGAGCAGTTCTTC NA TRBJ2-1 TRBV6-6 many
CASSQVRGRGTDTQYF TGTGCCAGCAGCCAAGTGCGCGGGAGGGGCACAGATACGCAGTATTTT TRBD2 TRBJ2-3 TRBV4-2 NA
CASSLGYLAGGRNEQFF TGTGCCAGCAGCTTAGGTTACCTAGCGGGAGGGAGGAATGAGCAGTTCTTC TRBD2 TRBJ2-1 TRBV7-3 few
CASSLTAGASTDTQYF TGTGCCAGCAGCTTAACGGCGGGGGCTAGCACAGATACGCAGTATTTT NA TRBJ2-3 TRBV7-3 many
CASSAPAFLSSGANVLTF TGTGCCAGCAGCGCCCCGGCATTTTTAAGCTCTGGGGCCAACGTCCTGACTTTC NA TRBJ2-6 TRBV7-9 many
CASSPLYEQFF TGTGCCAGCAGCCCTTTATATGAGCAGTTCTTC NA TRBJ2-1 TRBV5-5 NA
CATSATGFGETQYF TGTGCCACCAGTGCGACAGGGTTCGGGGAGACCCAGTACTTC TRBD1 TRBJ2-5 TRBV24-1 few
CATRAPRKNEQFF TGTGCCACCAGGGCTCCGCGTAAAAATGAGCAGTTCTTC NA TRBJ2-1 TRBV15 NA
CASSPDRDKDTEAFF TGTGCCAGTAGTCCAGACAGGGATAAGGACACTGAAGCTTTCTTT TRBD1 TRBJ1-1 TRBV19 few
CASIRGSEQYF TGTGCCAGCATTAGGGGAAGCGAGCAGTACTTC NA TRBJ2-7 TRBV6-1 NA
CASSRLQGSTDTQYF TGTGCCAGCAGTCGTCTCCAGGGATCCACAGATACGCAGTATTTT NA TRBJ2-3 TRBV7-9 many
CASSFQAGGQETQYF TGTGCCAGCAGCTTTCAAGCGGGAGGGCAAGAGACCCAGTACTTC TRBD2 TRBJ2-5 TRBV7-6 many
CASSWTGGHTYEQYF TGTGCCAGCAGCTGGACAGGAGGCCATACCTACGAGCAGTACTTC TRBD1 TRBJ2-7 TRBV11-2 many
CSARDQGGSNQPQHF TGCAGTGCTAGAGATCAAGGTGGGAGCAATCAGCCCCAGCATTTT NA TRBJ1-5 TRBV20-1 NA
CASSVGGDTTEAFF TGTGCCAGCAGCGTAGGGGGGGACACCACTGAAGCTTTCTTT NA TRBJ1-1 TRBV9 few
CASSQAGLVDNEQFF TGTGCCAGCAGCCAAGCGGGCTTGGTCGACAATGAGCAGTTCTTC NA TRBJ2-1 TRBV4-2 NA
CASIFTGGGQETQYF TGTGCCAGCATTTTCACGGGAGGGGGCCAAGAGACCCAGTACTTC TRBD2 TRBJ2-5 TRBV12-3/TRBV12-4 many
CASSPQTSGSYNEQFF TGTGCCAGCAGCCCACAGACTAGCGGGAGCTACAATGAGCAGTTCTTC TRBD2 TRBJ2-1 TRBV5-4 many
CASSSPWRESSYNEQFF TGTGCCAGCAGTTCCCCTTGGCGGGAGAGCTCCTACAATGAGCAGTTCTTC TRBD2 TRBJ2-1 TRBV12-3/TRBV12-4 NA
CASSPSLNTGELFF TGTGCCAGCAGCCCCAGCCTGAACACCGGGGAGCTGTTTTTT NA TRBJ2-2 TRBV11-1 NA
CASSQERANTEAFF TGCGCCAGCAGCCAAGAACGGGCGAACACTGAAGCTTTCTTT NA TRBJ1-1 TRBV4-1 few
CASIPSTGGIVADTQYF TGTGCCAGCATCCCCTCCACAGGGGGCATTGTCGCAGATACGCAGTATTTT TRBD1 TRBJ2-3 TRBV6-5 many
CASSSPAGETDTQYF TGTGCCAGCAGTTCCCCAGCGGGAGAAACAGATACGCAGTATTTT TRBD2 TRBJ2-3 TRBV28 few
CAITRGGPLPEYGYTF TGTGCCATCACCCGTGGCGGGCCGCTTCCGGAGTATGGCTACACCTTC NA TRBJ1-2 TRBV10-3 NA
CASSLGQGTNQPQHF TGCGCCAGCAGCCTAGGACAGGGGACGAATCAGCCCCAGCATTTT TRBD1 TRBJ1-5 TRBV4-1 many
CASSYSRGNTDTQYF TGTGCCAGCAGTTACTCGCGGGGAAACACAGATACGCAGTATTTT NA TRBJ2-3 TRBV6-5 many